These 32 T cell receptor beta chains were sequenced from one sample in a study of blood T cell repertoires in COVID-19. The assay was immunoSEQ multiplex PCR, and TCRdb's table has in-frame clones only and misses some. The table includes 30,000 to 40,000 clones, 80% detected once. Sequencing was carried out using peripheral blood. The receptor source for this set is an elderly man with acute or convalescent COVID-19.

This clone has only a few counts. CDR3 nucleotide sequence: TGTGCCAGTAGTGCCACTAGCGGGAATATCGATGAGCAGTTCTTC. Translated: CASSATSGNIDEQFF. The chain combines TRBV19 with TRBJ2-1, with 10 positions matching TRBD2. The J segment lost 8 bases and the V segment lost 5 bases, leaving 9 bases of the junction unmatched. The V gene's germline CDR1 is LNHDA and CDR2 SQIVND (reference sequence). This CDR3 spans 15 amino acids.

This clone is a singleton in its sample. V is TRBV6-2 or TRBV6-3 and J is TRBJ2-3; D is perhaps TRBD2 (6 bases). Trimming removed 6 bases from V and 3 bases from J, with 10 bases in between. There are 13 residues in the CDR3. Germline V CDR1 and CDR2: MNHEY, SVGEGT. The CDR3 loop reads CASSHAGTDTQYF. In DNA, the CDR3 is TGTGCCAGCAGCCATGCGGGGACAGATACGCAGTATTTT.

The V and J genes are TRBV10-3 and TRBJ2-7; perhaps TRBD2 as D (5 bases). Germline V lookup: CDR1 ENHRY, CDR2 SYGVKD. This CDR3 region has 13 residues. V was cut by 2 bases and J by 3 bases, with 8 bases left in between. This CDR3 reads CAISENGGYEQYF. CDR3 nucleotides: TGTGCCATCAGTGAGAACGGAGGCTACGAGCAGTACTTC.

This chain joins TRBV27 and TRBJ2-3; D perhaps matches TRBD1 (6 bases). Trimming cost V 3 bases and J 2 bases, with 15 bases left between them. The germline CDR1 and CDR2 sequences are MNHEY and SMNVEV (reference sequence). The length of the CDR3 is 16 residues. The CDR3 loop is CASSFLGQSVTDTQYF. CDR3 coding DNA: TGTGCCAGCAGTTTTCTAGGACAGTCGGTCACAGATACGCAGTATTTT.

The J gene is TRBJ2-1, the V gene TRBV11-3; 14 nucleotides match TRBD2. The V gene's germline CDR1 is SGHNT and CDR2 YENEEA. This CDR3 is built from 16 residues. V lost 4 bases and J lost 7; bases outside the gene matches: 6. CDR3 nucleotides: TGTGCCAGCAGCTCGACTAGCGGGGGGGCGGGAAATGAGCAGTTCTTC. Translation: CASSSTSGGAGNEQFF.

CDR3 residues: CASSLALAGVEQYF. Written as DNA, the CDR3 is TGTGCCAGCAGCTTGGCACTAGCGGGGGTCGAGCAGTACTTC. This rearrangement joins TRBV5-8 to TRBJ2-7; 11 bases match TRBD2. The CDR3 runs to 14 residues. Germline V gives CDR1 SGHTS, CDR2 YDEGEE. The trim removed 0 bases at V and 6 bases at J, leaving 2 bases unmatched.

This chain connects TRBV5-1 to TRBJ1-1, with unresolved D. The V gene's germline CDR1 is SGHRS and CDR2 YFSETQ. V was clipped by 0 bases and J by 0 bases, with 12 bases between them. This CDR3 contains 16 residues. Here the CDR3 reads CASSLGSARLNTEAFF. CDR3 in DNA: TGCGCCAGCAGCTTGGGTAGCGCCAGGTTGAACACTGAAGCTTTCTTT.

V gene TRBV7-3 combines with J gene TRBJ2-7; TRBD1 might be the D (6 bases). This CDR3 is 13 amino acids long. Germline V CDR1 and CDR2: SGHTA, FQGTGA. V was clipped by 4 bases and J by 6 bases, with 13 bases between them. The CDR3 DNA reads as TGTGCCAGCAGCTATCAGGGGTGGGGCGAGCAGTACTTC. Translation gives CASSYQGWGEQYF. Full variable domain (missing parts from reference TRBV7-3 and TRBJ2-7): GAGVSQTPSNKVTEKGKYVELRCDPISGHTALYWYRQSLGQGPEFLIYFQGTGAADDSGLPNDRFFAVRPEGSVSTLKIQRTERGDSAVYLCASSYQGWGEQYFGPGTRLTVT.

The chain recombines TRBV30 with TRBJ2-7; 8 bases are shared with TRBD2. V was clipped by 0 bases and J by 6 bases; unmatched bases: 7. The CDR3 runs to 14 residues. Per the germline V gene, CDR1 is GTSNPN and CDR2 is SVGIG (reference sequence). The CDR3 sequence is CAWSVRAGASEQYF. The CDR3 DNA reads as TGTGCCTGGAGTGTAAGAGCGGGAGCGTCCGAGCAGTACTTC.

The chain recombines TRBV24-1 with TRBJ2-3, with 9 nucleotides matching TRBD2. The CDR3 contains 14 residues. V lost 8 bases, J lost 2 bases, and 4 bases stayed unmatched. The germline V gene has CDR1 KGHDR and CDR2 SFDVKD. Here the CDR3 reads CATKRGDDTDTQYF. As DNA, the CDR3 is TGTGCCACCAAGCGGGGGGACGACACAGATACGCAGTATTTT.

V usage is TRBV12-3 or TRBV12-4 and J usage is TRBJ1-5, with D unresolved. The CDR3 runs to 12 residues. The V end lost 0 bases, the J end lost 10 bases, and 7 bases lay between the germline ends. Here the CDR3 DNA reads TGTGCCAGCAGTTTAGCGTCTATTCCCCAGCATTTT. This encodes CASSLASIPQHF.

This clone has ten or more counts. V gene TRBV2 combines with J gene TRBJ1-1; tentative D call: TRBD1 (5 bases). Germline values: CDR1 SNHLY, CDR2 FYNNEI. V gave up 3 bases and J gave up 5 bases, with 22 bases separating them. The CDR3 extends over 17 amino acids. CDR3 loop: CASSEGGGWGRTTEAFF. The CDR3 nucleotides read TGTGCCAGCAGTGAGGGGGGAGGTTGGGGTAGAACGACTGAAGCTTTCTTT.

This clone is a singleton in its sample. J is TRBJ2-7 and V is TRBV2; 11 positions match TRBD2. The germline V gene has CDR1 SNHLY and CDR2 FYNNEI. The trim removed 5 bases at V and 7 bases at J, leaving 13 bases unmatched. The CDR3 loop spans 16 amino acids. The CDR3 loop is CASSRVGLAGLLEQYF. The CDR3 DNA is TGTGCCAGCAGTCGCGTAGGACTAGCGGGCCTATTGGAGCAGTACTTC.

Note on this clone: The junction and the germline gene differ at one end; a read error may be behind it. The chain couples TRBV7-7 to TRBJ2-3, with 9 positions matching TRBD2. The CDR3 has 14 residues. Germline V gene lookup returns CDR1 SSHAT and CDR2 FNYEAQ (reference sequence). The CDR3 spells CASSLSGRLDTQYF. For the CDR3, the DNA is TGTGCTAGCAGCCTCAGCGGGAGGTTAGATACGCAGTATTTT.

The chain combines TRBV5-4 with TRBJ1-2, with D possibly matching TRBD1 (6 bases). V lost 4 bases and J lost 8, with 24 bases in between. CDR3 length equals 16 residues. Germline V CDR1 and CDR2: SGHNT, YYREEE (reference sequence). Here the CDR3 DNA reads TGTGCCAGCAGCACTACGGGGGGCTTTAGTGCTAAGGGCTACACCTTC. This encodes CASSTTGGFSAKGYTF. Together with reference TRBV5-4 and TRBJ1-2, the CDR3 gives the full variable domain: ETGVTQSPTHLIKTRGQQVTLRCSSQSGHNTVSWYQQALGQGPQFIFQYYREEENGRGNFPPRFSGLQFPNYSSELNVNALELDDSALYLCASSTTGGFSAKGYTFGSGTRLTVV.

DNA of the CDR3: TGTGCCTGGAGTGTCCACAGGGCATCCTATGGCTACACCTTC. It specifies CAWSVHRASYGYTF. The chain has TRBV30 and TRBJ1-2, with D maybe TRBD1 (6 bases). V was pared by 0 bases and J by 4 bases, with 12 bases between. The CDR3 runs to 14 residues. CDR1 and CDR2 (germline): GTSNPN, SVGIG (reference sequence).

The chain joins TRBV10-3 to TRBJ2-5; 8 nucleotides match TRBD2. V was pared by 6 bases and J by 5 bases, with 2 bases of the junction left unmatched. The CDR3 loop spans 12 amino acids. The germline CDR1 and CDR2 sequences are ENHRY and SYGVKD. CDR3 bases: TGTGCCATCAGGGGACTAGAGGAGACCCAGTACTTC. Encoded protein: CAIRGLEETQYF.

V is TRBV11-3 and J is TRBJ2-1, with 9 bases identical to TRBD2. This CDR3 contains 16 residues. Trimming at V came to 4 bases and at J to 6 bases, leaving 10 bases not matched to a gene. Germline CDR1 and CDR2: SGHNT and YENEEA. The chain's CDR3 is CASSSRLAEGANEQFF. The CDR3 DNA reads as TGTGCCAGCAGCTCCCGACTAGCGGAGGGGGCCAATGAGCAGTTCTTC.

The V gene is TRBV4-1, the J gene TRBJ2-7; D possibly corresponds to TRBD2 (5 bases). CDR1 and CDR2 from the germline V gene are MGHRA and YSYEKL. The germline V and J ends were trimmed by 1 base and 5 bases, with 24 bases remaining between them. The CDR3 is made up of 18 amino acids. This CDR3 reads CASSQANHRGPRQDEQYF. For the CDR3, the DNA is TGCGCCAGCAGCCAAGCAAATCACCGCGGGCCTAGGCAAGACGAGCAGTACTTC.

The chain combines TRBV5-6 with TRBJ2-7; TRBD1 matches at 8 bases. Germline V gene data show CDR1 as SGHDT and CDR2 as YYEEEE. After removal of 5 bases from V and 5 bases from J, the junction contained 9 bases not matched to a gene. The CDR3 extends over 14 amino acids. The CDR3 is CASRKRRQGNEQYF. CDR3 DNA: TGTGCCAGCAGAAAGCGAAGACAGGGGAACGAGCAGTACTTC. Full variable domain (outside the CDR3, taken from reference TRBV5-6 and TRBJ2-7): DAGVTQSPTHLIKTRGQQVTLRCSPKSGHDTVSWYQQALGQGPQFIFQYYEEEERQRGNFPDRFSGHQFPNYSSELNVNALLLGDSALYLCASRKRRQGNEQYFGPGTRLTVT.

The chain carries TRBV7-2 and TRBJ1-5, with D unresolved. Trimming cost V 1 base and J 0 bases, with 4 bases left between them. CDR1 and CDR2 from the germline V gene are SGHTA and FQGNSA. The CDR3 sequence is 14 residues long. The CDR3: CASSLGDSNQPQHF. CDR3 nucleotides: TGTGCCAGCAGCTTAGGAGATAGCAATCAGCCCCAGCATTTT.

This clone appeared a few times. The rearrangement joins TRBV6-4 to TRBJ1-6, with no clear D. In germline, CDR1 is MRHNA, CDR2 SNTAGT. This CDR3 is built from 15 residues. Trimming cost V 0 bases and J 7 bases, with 10 bases left between them. DNA of the CDR3: TGTGCCAGCAGTGACTCGGTGGCTTCGAATTCACCCCTCCACTTT. Encoded protein: CASSDSVASNSPLHF.

V is TRBV5-1 and J is TRBJ2-4; D may be TRBD2 (6 bases). CDR1 and CDR2 from the germline V gene are SGHRS and YFSETQ. V lost 0 bases and J 8 bases, leaving 12 bases between the germline ends. The CDR3 sequence is 14 residues long. The DNA for the CDR3 is TGCGCCAGCAGCTTGGATCTTGGGGAGGACATTCAGTACTTC. Amino acids: CASSLDLGEDIQYF.

The sample holds a few counts of this clone. The rearrangement joins TRBV7-3 to TRBJ2-3; no firm D call. CDR3 size: 14 residues. CDR1 is SGHTA and CDR2 is FQGTGA in the germline V gene. Trimming took 0 bases from V and 4 from J, leaving 8 bases between them. The DNA of the CDR3 is TGTGCCAGCAGCTTAACTACCCGGGCAGATACGCAGTATTTT. Residues: CASSLTTRADTQYF.

The chain links TRBV12-3 or TRBV12-4 to TRBJ1-2, with D possibly being TRBD1 (6 bases). This CDR3 is 13 amino acids long. Trimming took 6 bases from V and 6 from J, leaving 14 bases between them. The CDR3: CASSRQVTDGYTF. CDR3 coding DNA: TGTGCCAGCAGCCGACAGGTAACGGATGGCTACACCTTC.

V is TRBV11-2 and J is TRBJ1-4; D remains unclear. This CDR3 comprises 15 residues. Germline lookup yields CDR1 SGHAT and CDR2 FQNNGV. V was trimmed by 3 bases and J by 4 bases, leaving 12 bases between them. The CDR3, as DNA: TGTGCCAGCAGCTTCGGGCGGAGGAGTAATGAAAAACTGTTTTTT. Amino acid sequence: CASSFGRRSNEKLFF.

This chain joins TRBV4-3 and TRBJ1-5; D might be TRBD1 (5 bases). Trimming shortened V by 0 bases and J by 7 bases, and 10 bases separated the two germline ends. CDR3 length equals 14 residues. Germline V lookup: CDR1 LGHNA, CDR2 YSLEER. CDR3 sequence (DNA): TGCGCCAGCAGCCAAGAGTCAGGGTCACAGCCCCAGCATTTT. As protein: CASSQESGSQPQHF.

This clone was detected only once. The chain uses TRBV6-5 and TRBJ2-5; 8 bases map to TRBD1. The CDR3 contains 13 residues. Germline V gene sequence: CDR1 MNHEY, CDR2 SVGAGI. Trimming removed 6 bases from V and 4 bases from J; junction bases left unmatched: 4. CDR3 in DNA: TGTGCCAGCAGGGGACAGGCCGGAGAGACCCAGTACTTC. Translation: CASRGQAGETQYF.

The chain couples TRBV5-1 to TRBJ2-1, with 8 bases aligning to TRBD2. The germline V gene encodes CDR1 SGHRS and CDR2 YFSETQ. The CDR3 sequence is 14 residues long. J was trimmed by 7 bases and V by 3 bases; bases with no gene match: 6. The CDR3 spells CASSSSGGWNEQFF. The CDR3 coding sequence is TGCGCCAGCAGCTCGTCGGGGGGGTGGAATGAGCAGTTCTTC.

This clone was recorded many times. This chain links TRBV3-1 (or the pseudogene TRBV3-2) with TRBJ2-1, with 8 nucleotides matching TRBD2. This CDR3 spans 15 amino acids. Per germline, CDR1 LGHDT and CDR2 YNNKEL (reference sequence). Losses at the gene ends were 5 bases for V and 6 bases for J; bases not matched to a gene: 9. CDR3 sequence reads: CASSVPGLGTNEQFF. The CDR3 bases are TGTGCCAGCAGCGTGCCGGGACTAGGGACCAATGAGCAGTTCTTC.

This chain connects TRBV15 to TRBJ2-5; D call uncertain. Germline-derived CDR1 and CDR2 are LNHNV and YYDKDF (reference sequence). The CDR3 runs to 13 residues. The germline V and J ends were trimmed by 5 bases and 2 bases, with 9 bases remaining between them. CDR3 nucleotides: TGTGCCACCAGCGAAAACAGACAAGAGACCCAGTACTTC. Its protein is CATSENRQETQYF.

The chain couples TRBV13 to TRBJ2-3; 12 bases align to TRBD2. The CDR3 has 14 residues. The V gene end was trimmed by 0 bases and the J gene end by 9 bases; junction bases not matched to a gene: 1. Germline V gene lookup returns CDR1 PRHDT and CDR2 FYEKMQ (reference sequence). The CDR3 spells CASSLGLAGGTQYF. Here the CDR3 DNA reads TGTGCCAGCAGCTTAGGACTAGCGGGGGGCACGCAGTATTTT.